The clone carrying this T cell receptor beta chain was recorded only once. Its matching antigen is unknown. The sample originates from a study of cytomegalovirus exposure and HLA in healthy donors. Study-wide background: A later analysis reported the same platform for the 100 to 150 validation repertoires and the approximately 720 first-cohort repertoires.

The donors were part of the validation cohort of 120 subjects. That cohort was separate from the first cohort, which comprised some 670 subjects. Regarding the study as a whole: Cytomegalovirus-associated TCR beta chains were listed, numbering approximately 150. TCR sequences were mostly rare, though some public TCRs occurred in many donors.

Clones were read by immunoSEQ multiplex PCR, and TCRdb kept only the in-frame ones, dropping some. The table shows around 150,000 clones, with less than 90% occurring only once. CDR3 size: 10 residues. V was clipped by 5 bases and J by 9 bases, with 10 bases between them. Germline CDR1 and CDR2: DFQATT and SNEGSKA (reference sequence). The V and J genes are TRBV20-1 and TRBJ2-5; a weak D match, TRBD2 (5 bases). The TCR sequence derives from a woman aged 18-30 years in good health and CMV-seronegative. Input material: PBMCs. This CDR3 reads CSARPGAQYF. CDR3 nucleotide sequence: TGCAGTGCTCGACCCGGGGCCCAGTACTTC.